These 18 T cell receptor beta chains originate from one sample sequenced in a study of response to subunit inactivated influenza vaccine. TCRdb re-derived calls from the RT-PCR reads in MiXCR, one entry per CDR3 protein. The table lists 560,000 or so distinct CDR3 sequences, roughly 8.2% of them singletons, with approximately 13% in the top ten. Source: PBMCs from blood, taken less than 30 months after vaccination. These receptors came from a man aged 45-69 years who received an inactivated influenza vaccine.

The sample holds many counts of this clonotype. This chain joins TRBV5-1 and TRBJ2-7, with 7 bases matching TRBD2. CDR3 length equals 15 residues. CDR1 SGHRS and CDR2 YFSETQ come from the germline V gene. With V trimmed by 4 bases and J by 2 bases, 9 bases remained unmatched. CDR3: CASSPKAGTAYEQYF. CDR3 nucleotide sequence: TGCGCCAGCAGCCCAAAAGCGGGGACTGCCTACGAGCAGTACTTC.

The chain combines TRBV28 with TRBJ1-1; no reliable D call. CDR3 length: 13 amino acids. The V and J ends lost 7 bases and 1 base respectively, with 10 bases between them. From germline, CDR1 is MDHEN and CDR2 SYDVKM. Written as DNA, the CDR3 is TGTGCCAGCAAACCCCGCGGGAACACTGAAGCTTTCTTT. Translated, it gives CASKPRGNTEAFF.

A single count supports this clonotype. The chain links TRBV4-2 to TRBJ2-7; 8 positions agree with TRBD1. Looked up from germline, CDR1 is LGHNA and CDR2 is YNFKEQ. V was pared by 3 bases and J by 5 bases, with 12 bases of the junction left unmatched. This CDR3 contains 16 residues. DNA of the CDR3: TGTGCCAGCAGCCATTATACATTCGGACAGGGTCACGAGCAGTACTTC. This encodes CASSHYTFGQGHEQYF.

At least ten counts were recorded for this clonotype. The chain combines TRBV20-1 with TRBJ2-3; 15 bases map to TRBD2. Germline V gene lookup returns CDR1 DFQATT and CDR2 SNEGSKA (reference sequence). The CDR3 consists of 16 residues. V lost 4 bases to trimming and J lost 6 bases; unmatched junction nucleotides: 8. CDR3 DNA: TGCAGTGCTACCAGACGGACTAGCGGGAGGGGTGATACGCAGTATTTT. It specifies CSATRRTSGRGDTQYF.

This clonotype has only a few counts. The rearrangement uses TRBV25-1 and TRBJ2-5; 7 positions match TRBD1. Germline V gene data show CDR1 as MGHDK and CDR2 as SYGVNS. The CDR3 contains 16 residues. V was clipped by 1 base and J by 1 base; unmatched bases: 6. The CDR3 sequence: CASSEFRGSGQETQYF. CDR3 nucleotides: TGTGCCAGCAGTGAATTCAGGGGGTCAGGCCAAGAGACCCAGTACTTC.

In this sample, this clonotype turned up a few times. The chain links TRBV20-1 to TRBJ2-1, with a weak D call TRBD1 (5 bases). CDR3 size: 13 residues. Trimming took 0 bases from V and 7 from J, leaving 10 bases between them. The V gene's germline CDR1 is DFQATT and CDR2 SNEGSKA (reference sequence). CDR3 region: CSAREVQGNEQFF. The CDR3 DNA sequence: TGCAGTGCTAGAGAGGTGCAGGGAAATGAGCAGTTCTTC.

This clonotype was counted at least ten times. The CDR3 protein is CASSQTGTNGYTF. The CDR3 DNA reads as TGTGCCAGCAGCCAGACAGGCACTAATGGCTACACCTTC. V usage is TRBV12-3 or TRBV12-4 and J usage is TRBJ1-2, with D tentatively TRBD1 (6 bases). The CDR3 extends over 13 amino acids. The ends were cut back, 6 bases at V and 6 bases at J, with 14 bases in the middle.

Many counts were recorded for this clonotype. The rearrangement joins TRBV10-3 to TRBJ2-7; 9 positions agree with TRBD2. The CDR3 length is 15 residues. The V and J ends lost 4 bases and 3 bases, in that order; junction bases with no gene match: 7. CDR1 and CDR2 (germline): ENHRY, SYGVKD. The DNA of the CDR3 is TGTGCCATCAGTGGAGGCGGGGGGGTACTCTACGAGCAGTACTTC. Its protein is CAISGGGGVLYEQYF.

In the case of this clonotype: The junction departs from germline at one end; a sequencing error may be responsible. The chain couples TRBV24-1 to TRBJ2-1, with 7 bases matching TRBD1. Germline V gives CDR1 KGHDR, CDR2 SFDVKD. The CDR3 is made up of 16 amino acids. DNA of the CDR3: TGTGCCAGCAGTGCCCTGACAGGGAGCTCCTACAATGAGCAGTTCTTC. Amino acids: CASSALTGSSYNEQFF.

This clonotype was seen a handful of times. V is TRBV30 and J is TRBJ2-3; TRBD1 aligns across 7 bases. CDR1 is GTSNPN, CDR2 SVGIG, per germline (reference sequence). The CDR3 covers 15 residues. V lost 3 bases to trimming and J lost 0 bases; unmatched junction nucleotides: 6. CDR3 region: CAWRIQGPSTDTQYF. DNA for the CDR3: TGTGCCTGGAGGATACAGGGGCCTAGCACAGATACGCAGTATTTT.

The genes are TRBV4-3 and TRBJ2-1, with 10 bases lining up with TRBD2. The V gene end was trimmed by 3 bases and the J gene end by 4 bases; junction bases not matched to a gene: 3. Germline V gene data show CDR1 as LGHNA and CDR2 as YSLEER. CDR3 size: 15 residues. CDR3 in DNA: TGCGCCAGCAGCCAGGGACTAGCGACTTACAATGAGCAGTTCTTC. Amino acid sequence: CASSQGLATYNEQFF.

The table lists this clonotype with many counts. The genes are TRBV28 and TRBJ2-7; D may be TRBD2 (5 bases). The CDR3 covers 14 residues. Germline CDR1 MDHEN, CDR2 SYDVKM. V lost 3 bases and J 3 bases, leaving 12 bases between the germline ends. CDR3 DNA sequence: TGTGCCAGCAGTTTTGCGGGTGAAATCTACGAGCAGTACTTC. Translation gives CASSFAGEIYEQYF. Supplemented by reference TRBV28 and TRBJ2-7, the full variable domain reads DVKVTQSSRYLVKRTGEKVFLECVQDMDHENMFWYRQDPGLGLRLIYFSYDVKMKEKGDIPEGYSVSREKKERFSLILESASTNQTSMYLCASSFAGEIYEQYFGPGTRLTVT.

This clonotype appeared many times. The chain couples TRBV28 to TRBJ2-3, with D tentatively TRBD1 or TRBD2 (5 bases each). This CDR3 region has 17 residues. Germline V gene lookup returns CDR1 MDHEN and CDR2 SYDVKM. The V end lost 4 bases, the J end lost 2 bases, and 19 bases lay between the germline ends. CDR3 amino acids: CASSSLRGRIYTDTQYF. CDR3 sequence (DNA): TGTGCCAGCAGTTCGCTGAGGGGTAGAATTTACACAGATACGCAGTATTTT.

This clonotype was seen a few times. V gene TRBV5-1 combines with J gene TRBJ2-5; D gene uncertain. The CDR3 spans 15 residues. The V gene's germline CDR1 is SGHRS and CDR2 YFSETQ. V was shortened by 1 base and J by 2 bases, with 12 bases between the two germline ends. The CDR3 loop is CASSLTRPEQETQYF. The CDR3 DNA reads TGCGCCAGCAGCTTGACGCGGCCGGAACAAGAGACCCAGTACTTC.

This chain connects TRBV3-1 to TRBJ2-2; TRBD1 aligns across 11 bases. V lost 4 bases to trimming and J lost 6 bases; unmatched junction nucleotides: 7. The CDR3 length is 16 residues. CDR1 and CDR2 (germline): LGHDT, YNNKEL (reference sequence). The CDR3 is CASSPGQGGDAGELFF. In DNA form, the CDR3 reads TGTGCCAGCAGCCCGGGACAGGGGGGAGACGCCGGGGAGCTGTTTTTT. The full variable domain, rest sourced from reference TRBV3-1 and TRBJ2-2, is DTAVSQTPKYLVTQMGNDKSIKCEQNLGHDTMYWYKQDSKKFLKIMFSYNNKELIINETVPNRFSPKSPDKAHLNLHINSLELGDSAVYFCASSPGQGGDAGELFFGEGSRLTVL.

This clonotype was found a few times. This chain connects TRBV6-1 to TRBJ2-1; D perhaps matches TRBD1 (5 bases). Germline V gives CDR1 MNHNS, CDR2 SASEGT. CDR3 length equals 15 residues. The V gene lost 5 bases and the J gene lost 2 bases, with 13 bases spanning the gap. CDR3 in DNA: TGTGCCAGCAGTAAGACAGCAATAACCTACAATGAGCAGTTCTTC. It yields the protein CASSKTAITYNEQFF.

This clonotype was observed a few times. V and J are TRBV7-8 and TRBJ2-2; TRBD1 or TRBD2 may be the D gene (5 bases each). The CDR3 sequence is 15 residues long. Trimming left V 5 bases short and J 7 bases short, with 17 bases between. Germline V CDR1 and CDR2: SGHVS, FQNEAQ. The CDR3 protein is CASSPTGTPSGELFF. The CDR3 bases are TGTGCCAGCAGCCCAACCGGGACCCCAAGCGGGGAGCTGTTTTTT. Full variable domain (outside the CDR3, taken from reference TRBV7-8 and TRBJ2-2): GAGVSQSPRYKVAKRGQDVALRCDPISGHVSLFWYQQALGQGPEFLTYFQNEAQLDKSGLPSDRFFAERPEGSVSTLKIQRTQQEDSAVYLCASSPTGTPSGELFFGEGSRLTVL.

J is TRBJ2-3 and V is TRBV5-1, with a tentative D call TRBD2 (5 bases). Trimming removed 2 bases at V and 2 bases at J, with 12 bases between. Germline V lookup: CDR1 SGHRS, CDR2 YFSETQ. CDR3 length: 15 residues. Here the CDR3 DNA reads TGCGCCAGCAGCTTTTCGGGAAGGCCCACAGATACGCAGTATTTT. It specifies CASSFSGRPTDTQYF. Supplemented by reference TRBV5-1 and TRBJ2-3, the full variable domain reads KAGVTQTPRYLIKTRGQQVTLSCSPISGHRSVSWYQQTPGQGLQFLFEYFSETQRNKGNFPGRFSGRQFSNSRSEMNVSTLELGDSALYLCASSFSGRPTDTQYFGPGTRLTVL.